The 14 T cell receptor beta chains presented below share a single source sample, sequenced in a study of OX40 agonist ivuxolimab in advanced cancers. The table came from immunoSEQ multiplex PCR; TCRdb's copy has only in-frame clones and leaves some out. The sample records tens of thousands of clones, approximately 90% being singletons. The sample was CD4+ or CD8+ T cells sorted from blood, taken in a trial of the OX40 agonist ivuxolimab. These receptors all come from an adult with an advanced solid tumor such as melanoma, head and neck, liver or kidney cancer.

The rearrangement joins TRBV9 to TRBJ2-2, with 11 nucleotides matching TRBD2. The germline CDR1 and CDR2 sequences are SGDLS and YYNGEE. This CDR3 has 16 amino acids. The trim removed 4 bases at V and 7 bases at J, leaving 9 bases unmatched. For the CDR3, the DNA is TGTGCCAGCAGCCCCCATAGCGGGAGGGCCGTCGGGGAGCTGTTTTTT. Its translation is CASSPHSGRAVGELFF.

The V gene is TRBV16, the J gene TRBJ2-7, with D hard to call. This CDR3 is built from 12 residues. With 0 bases removed from V and 9 bases from J, the gap between germline ends came to 9 bases. Germline values: CDR1 KGHSY, CDR2 FQNENV. CDR3 coding DNA: TGTGCCAGCAGCCAATCTTTGGGCCGGCAGTACTTC. This encodes CASSQSLGRQYF.

The rearrangement uses TRBV27 and TRBJ2-1, with 7 bases that match TRBD2. The J segment lost 6 bases and the V segment lost 5 bases, leaving 19 bases of the junction unmatched. CDR3 length equals 18 residues. Germline V lookup: CDR1 MNHEY, CDR2 SMNVEV (reference sequence). CDR3 nucleotide sequence: TGTGCCAGCAGTCCCCTGGCACTAGCGACGATTGGGGGCAATGAGCAGTTCTTC. Its translation is CASSPLALATIGGNEQFF.

The chain is built from TRBV19 and TRBJ2-1; TRBD1 matches 9 bases. Trimming took 4 bases from V and 1 from J; bases not matched to a gene: 2. The length of the CDR3 is 15 residues. From germline, CDR1 is LNHDA and CDR2 SQIVND (reference sequence). As DNA, the CDR3 is TGTGCCAGTAGTACCGGACAGGGGTCCTACAATGAGCAGTTCTTC. Translation gives CASSTGQGSYNEQFF. The complete variable domain, with remaining parts taken from reference TRBV19 and TRBJ2-1, reads DGGITQSPKYLFRKEGQNVTLSCEQNLNHDAMYWYRQDPGQGLRLIYYSQIVNDFQKGDIAEGYSVSREKKESFPLTVTSAQKNPTAFYLCASSTGQGSYNEQFFGPGTRLTVL.

The chain is built from TRBV10-3 and TRBJ2-7, with 13 nucleotides matching TRBD2. Germline loops: CDR1 ENHRY, CDR2 SYGVKD. V shed 11 bases and J 2 bases; nucleotides not matched to a gene: 6. The CDR3 consists of 14 residues. The CDR3 protein is CAARGTSGTYEQYF. The CDR3 bases are TGTGCCGCACGAGGGACTAGCGGGACCTACGAGCAGTACTTC.

The genes are TRBV19 and TRBJ1-1, with D possibly TRBD1 on 5 matching bases. V shed 7 bases and J shed 0 bases, with 15 bases lying between them. This CDR3 is 15 amino acids long. Germline V gene data show CDR1 as LNHDA and CDR2 as SQIVND (reference sequence). The DNA for the CDR3 is TGTGCCAGTACCCTAGCAGGGTCCATGAACACTGAAGCTTTCTTT. Protein sequence: CASTLAGSMNTEAFF.

V gene TRBV9 combines with J gene TRBJ2-1; 7 bases line up with TRBD2. The junction had 4 bases not matched to a gene; V was cut back by 3 bases and J by 4 bases. The CDR3 runs 14 residues. The germline V gene encodes CDR1 SGDLS and CDR2 YYNGEE. The CDR3: CASSGYSGYNEQFF. The DNA for the CDR3 is TGTGCCAGCAGCGGATATAGCGGGTACAATGAGCAGTTCTTC.

The chain couples TRBV11-2 to TRBJ2-5; D is tentatively TRBD1 or TRBD2 (5 bases each). Germline CDR1 SGHAT, CDR2 FQNNGV. The V end lost 4 bases, the J end lost 1 base, and 10 bases lay between the germline ends. The CDR3 extends over 14 amino acids. The CDR3 nucleotides read TGTGCCAGCAGCTCCCCTGGGGGCCAAGAGACCCAGTACTTC. It is translated as CASSSPGGQETQYF.

The genes are TRBV4-3 and TRBJ2-2; TRBD2 matches 10 bases. From germline, CDR1 is LGHNA and CDR2 YSLEER. The V segment lost 1 base and the J segment 7 bases; nucleotides outside the gene matches: 3. This CDR3 region has 15 residues. The CDR3 coding sequence is TGCGCCAGCAGCCAAGGACTAGCGGGTTACGGGGAGCTGTTTTTT. It specifies CASSQGLAGYGELFF.

This chain joins TRBV19 and TRBJ2-7; a possible D gene is TRBD2 (6 bases). Germline values: CDR1 LNHDA, CDR2 SQIVND (reference sequence). The CDR3 has 15 amino acids. Trimming removed 1 base at V and 2 bases at J, with 12 bases between. CDR3 loop: CASSIGGRPTYEQYF. The CDR3 DNA is TGTGCCAGTAGTATAGGTGGGAGGCCGACCTACGAGCAGTACTTC.

This clone was recorded once. The rearrangement uses TRBV11-1 and TRBJ2-3; D might be TRBD1 or TRBD2, each matching 6 bases. The germline V gene encodes CDR1 SGHAT and CDR2 FQDESV (reference sequence). The CDR3 is 14 amino acids. V was pared by 3 bases and J by 2 bases, with 9 bases between. CDR3 sequence reads: CASSLGGYTDTQYF. In DNA form, the CDR3 reads TGTGCCAGCAGCTTGGGGGGCTACACAGATACGCAGTATTTT.

The chain couples TRBV4-1 to TRBJ2-3, with TRBD2 matching over 7 bases. V shed 2 bases and J 0 bases; nucleotides not matched to a gene: 11. Germline CDR1 is MGHRA and CDR2 is YSYEKL. The CDR3 extends over 18 amino acids. CDR3 DNA: TGCGCCAGCAGCCAACCTTTTCCTAGCGGAGTGAGCACAGATACGCAGTATTTT. Translation: CASSQPFPSGVSTDTQYF.

V gene TRBV6-1 combines with J gene TRBJ1-6; 7 nucleotides line up with TRBD1. Germline V gene lookup returns CDR1 MNHNS and CDR2 SASEGT. Trimming cost V 3 bases and J 7 bases; bases outside gene matches: 6. There are 15 residues in the CDR3. Written as DNA, the CDR3 is TGTGCCAGCAGTGAGGCCGGGACAGTCAATTCACCCCTCCACTTT. This encodes CASSEAGTVNSPLHF.

This clone was counted a few times. V gene TRBV10-2 combines with J gene TRBJ2-7; D remains unclear. V was trimmed by 5 bases and J by 1 base, leaving 6 bases between them. The CDR3 has 12 residues. The germline V gene has CDR1 WSHSY and CDR2 SAAADI. CDR3 in DNA: TGCGCCAGCAGTCACATATCCTACGAGCAGTACTTC. Translated, it gives CASSHISYEQYF.